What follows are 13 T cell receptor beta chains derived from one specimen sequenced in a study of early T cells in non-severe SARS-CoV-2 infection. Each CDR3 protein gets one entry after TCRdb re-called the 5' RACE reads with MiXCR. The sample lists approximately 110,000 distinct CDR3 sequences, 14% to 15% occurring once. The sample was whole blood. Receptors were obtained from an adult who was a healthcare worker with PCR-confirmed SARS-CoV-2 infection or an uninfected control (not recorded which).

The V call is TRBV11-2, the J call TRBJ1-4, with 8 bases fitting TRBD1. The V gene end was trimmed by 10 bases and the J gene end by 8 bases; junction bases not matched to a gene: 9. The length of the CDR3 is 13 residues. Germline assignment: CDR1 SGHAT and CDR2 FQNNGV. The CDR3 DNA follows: TGTGCCACCCGACAGGGGAACTTCGAAAAACTGTTTTTT. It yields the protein CATRQGNFEKLFF.

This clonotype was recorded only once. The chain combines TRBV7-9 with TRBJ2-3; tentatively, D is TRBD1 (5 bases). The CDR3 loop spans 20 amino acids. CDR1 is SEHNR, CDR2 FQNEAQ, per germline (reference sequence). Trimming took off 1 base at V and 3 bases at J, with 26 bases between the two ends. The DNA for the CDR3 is TGTGCCAGCAGCTTAGTGTTTGGGGCACATGCCCTTGAGACGACAGATACGCAGTATTTT. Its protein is CASSLVFGAHALETTDTQYF.

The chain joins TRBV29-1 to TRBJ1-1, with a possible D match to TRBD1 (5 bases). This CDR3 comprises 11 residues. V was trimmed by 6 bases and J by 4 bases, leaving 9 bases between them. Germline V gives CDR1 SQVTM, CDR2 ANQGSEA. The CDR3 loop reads CSVAGSTEAFF. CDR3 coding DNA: TGCAGCGTGGCAGGGTCCACTGAAGCTTTCTTT.

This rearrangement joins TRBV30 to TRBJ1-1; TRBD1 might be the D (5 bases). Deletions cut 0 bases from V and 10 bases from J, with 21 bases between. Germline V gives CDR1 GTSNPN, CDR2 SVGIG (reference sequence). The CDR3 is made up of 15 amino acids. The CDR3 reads CAWSVLREGDSGAFF. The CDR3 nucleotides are TGTGCCTGGAGTGTACTGAGGGAAGGGGACTCTGGAGCTTTCTTT.

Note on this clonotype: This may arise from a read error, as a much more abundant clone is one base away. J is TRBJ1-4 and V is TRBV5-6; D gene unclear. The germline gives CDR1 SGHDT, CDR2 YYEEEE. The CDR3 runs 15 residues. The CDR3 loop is CASSLFGSTNGKLFF. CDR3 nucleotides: TGTGCCAGCAGCTTGTTTGGGAGCACTAATGGAAAACTGTTTTTT.

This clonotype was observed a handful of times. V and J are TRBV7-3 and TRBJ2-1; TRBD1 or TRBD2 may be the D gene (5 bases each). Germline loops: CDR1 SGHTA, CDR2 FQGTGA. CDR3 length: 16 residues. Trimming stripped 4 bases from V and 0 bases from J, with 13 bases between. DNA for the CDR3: TGTGCCAGCAGCTGGTCAGGGACGGACTCCTACAATGAGCAGTTCTTC. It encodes CASSWSGTDSYNEQFF.

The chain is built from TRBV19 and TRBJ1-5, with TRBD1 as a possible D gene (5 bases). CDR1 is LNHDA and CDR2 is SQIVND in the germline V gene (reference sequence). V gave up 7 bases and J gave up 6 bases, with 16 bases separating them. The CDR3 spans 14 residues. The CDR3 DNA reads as TGTGCCAGTAAAATCAGGGTTGGTAGTCAGCCCCAGCATTTT. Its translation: CASKIRVGSQPQHF. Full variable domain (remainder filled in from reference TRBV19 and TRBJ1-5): DGGITQSPKYLFRKEGQNVTLSCEQNLNHDAMYWYRQDPGQGLRLIYYSQIVNDFQKGDIAEGYSVSREKKESFPLTVTSAQKNPTAFYLCASKIRVGSQPQHFGDGTRLSIL.

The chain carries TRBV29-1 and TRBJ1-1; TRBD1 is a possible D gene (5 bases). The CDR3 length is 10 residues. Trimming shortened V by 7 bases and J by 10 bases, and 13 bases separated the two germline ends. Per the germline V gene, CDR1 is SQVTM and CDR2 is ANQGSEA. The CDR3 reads CSAVGPLAFF. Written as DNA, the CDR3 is TGCAGCGCCGTGGGACCGTTAGCTTTCTTT.

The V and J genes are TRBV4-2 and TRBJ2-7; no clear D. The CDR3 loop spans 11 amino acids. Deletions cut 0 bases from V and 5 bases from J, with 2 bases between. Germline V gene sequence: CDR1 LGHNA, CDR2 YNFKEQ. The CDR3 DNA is TGTGCCAGCAGCCAAGAGAACGAGCAGTACTTC. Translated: CASSQENEQYF.

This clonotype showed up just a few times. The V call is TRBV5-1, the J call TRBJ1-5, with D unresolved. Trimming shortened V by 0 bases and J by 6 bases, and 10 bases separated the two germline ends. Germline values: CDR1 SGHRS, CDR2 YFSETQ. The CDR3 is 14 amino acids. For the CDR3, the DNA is TGCGCCAGCAGCTTGGGGGCACCGGGTCAGCCCCAGCATTTT. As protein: CASSLGAPGQPQHF.

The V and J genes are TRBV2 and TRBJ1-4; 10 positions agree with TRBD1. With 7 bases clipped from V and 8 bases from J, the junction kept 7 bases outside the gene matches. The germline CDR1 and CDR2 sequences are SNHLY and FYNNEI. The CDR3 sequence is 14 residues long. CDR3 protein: CASNNQGQGEKLFF. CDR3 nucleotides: TGTGCCAGCAATAACCAGGGACAGGGGGAAAAACTGTTTTTT.

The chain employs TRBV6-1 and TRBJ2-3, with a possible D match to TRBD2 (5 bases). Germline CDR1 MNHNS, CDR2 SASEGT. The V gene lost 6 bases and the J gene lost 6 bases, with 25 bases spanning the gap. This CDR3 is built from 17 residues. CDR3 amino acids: CASREHSAAHSWDTQYF. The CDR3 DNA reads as TGTGCCAGCAGAGAACACTCAGCGGCGCACAGTTGGGATACGCAGTATTTT.

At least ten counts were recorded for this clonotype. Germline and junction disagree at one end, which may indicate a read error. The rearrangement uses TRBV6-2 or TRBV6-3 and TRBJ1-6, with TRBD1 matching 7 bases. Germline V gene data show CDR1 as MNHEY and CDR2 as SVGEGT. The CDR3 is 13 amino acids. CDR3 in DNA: TGTGCCAGCAGTCGGACAGGCCATTCCCCCCTCCACTTT. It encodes CASSRTGHSPLHF.